This T cell receptor beta chain was obtained from a study of T cell clones after liver transplantation. Clones were sequenced by immunoSEQ multiplex PCR, and TCRdb holds only the in-frame ones, with some missing. The sample yields roughly 97,000 clones, 75% to 85% seen once. CDR1 is SNHLY and CDR2 is FYNNEI in the germline V gene. V was pared by 7 bases and J by 2 bases, with 11 bases between. This CDR3 has 13 residues. The source material was CD4+ T cells from blood, sampled before liver transplant. This clonotype was sampled from a human donor who received a liver transplant. The chain couples TRBV2 to TRBJ1-2, with TRBD1 as a possible D gene (5 bases). The CDR3 spells CASNIQENYGYTF. The CDR3 nucleotides read TGTGCCAGCAATATACAGGAAAACTATGGCTACACCTTC.